This T cell receptor beta chain was captured in a study of T cells in tumors after PD-1 blockade. Across the study: Prior checkpoint blockade, systemic immunosuppressant use, or anti-cancer therapy within 4 weeks excluded patients. During anti-PD-1 treatment, some patients continued daily vismodegib 150 mg. On average, peripheral blood gave under 150,000 TCR templates and around 40,000 unique clonotypes. The study, taken as a whole, reports: Peripheral recruitment is suggested, as some novel exhausted tumor clones were in pre-treatment blood.

Comment on this clone: The antigen is unknown.

Measured with immunoSEQ multiplex PCR; TCRdb has only the in-frame clones, and not every one. The data show about 47,000 clones, with around 85% seen just once and about 9% held by the top ten. This CDR3 spans 13 amino acids. V was cut by 7 bases and J by 2 bases, with 10 bases left in between. Sequenced material: PBMCs, taken before anti-PD-1 therapy. The TCR was taken from a human donor with advanced basal cell or squamous cell carcinoma (not recorded which). The chain is built from TRBV12-3 or TRBV12-4 and TRBJ2-3; D is undetermined. The CDR3 reads CASTWGLTDTQYF. As DNA, the CDR3 is TGTGCCAGCACCTGGGGTCTCACAGATACGCAGTATTTT.